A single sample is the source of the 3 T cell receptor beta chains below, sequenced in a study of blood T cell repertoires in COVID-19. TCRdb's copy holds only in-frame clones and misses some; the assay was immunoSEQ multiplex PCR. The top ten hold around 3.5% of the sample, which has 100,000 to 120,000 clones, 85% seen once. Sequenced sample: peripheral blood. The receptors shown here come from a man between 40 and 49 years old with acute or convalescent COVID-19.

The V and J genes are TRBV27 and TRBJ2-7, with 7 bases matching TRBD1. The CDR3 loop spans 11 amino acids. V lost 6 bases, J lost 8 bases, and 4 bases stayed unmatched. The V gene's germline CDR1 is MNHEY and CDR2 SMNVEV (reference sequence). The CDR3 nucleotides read TGTGCCAGCAGCCGACAGGGAAAGCAGTACTTC. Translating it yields CASSRQGKQYF.

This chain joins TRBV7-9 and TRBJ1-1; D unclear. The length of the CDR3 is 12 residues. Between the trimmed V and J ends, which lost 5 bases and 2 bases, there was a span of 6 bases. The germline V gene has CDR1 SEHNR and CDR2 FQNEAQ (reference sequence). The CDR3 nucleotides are TGTGCCAGCAGCGCGGGTAACACTGAAGCTTTCTTT. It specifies CASSAGNTEAFF.

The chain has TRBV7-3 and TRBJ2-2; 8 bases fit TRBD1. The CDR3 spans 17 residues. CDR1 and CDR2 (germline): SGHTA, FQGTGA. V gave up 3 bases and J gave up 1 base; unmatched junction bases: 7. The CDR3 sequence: CASSLVQGAGNTGELFF. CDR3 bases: TGTGCCAGCAGCTTGGTGCAGGGGGCCGGGAACACCGGGGAGCTGTTTTTT.